This T cell receptor beta chain was recovered during a study of cytomegalovirus exposure and HLA in healthy donors. General study results and limits: Three CMV-associated chains proved CMV antigen-specific in vitro. The authors judged a highly shared variant cluster likely a sequencing artifact.

This clone was counted between two and nine times. The antigen remains undetermined. Each of the donors was a healthy bone marrow donor. Germline assignment: CDR1 GTSNPN and CDR2 SVGIG (reference sequence). Deletions cut 3 bases from V and 2 bases from J, with 11 bases between. CDR3 size: 14 residues. Primers: 60 Vbeta forward and 13 Jbeta reverse. This table comes from immunoSEQ multiplex PCR, and its TCRdb copy is limited to in-frame clones, with some not included. The sample consists of about 140,000 clones, approximately 80% of them appearing once. The TCR sequence derives from a man aged 25-40 years in good health and CMV-seronegative. The chain joins TRBV30 to TRBJ1-3, with a weak D call TRBD1 (6 bases). Input material: PBMCs. CDR3 in amino acids: CAWRRGAAGNTIYF. In nucleotides, the CDR3 is TGTGCCTGGAGGCGGGGGGCAGCTGGAAACACCATATATTTT.